This TCR beta chain stems from a study of cytomegalovirus exposure and HLA in healthy donors. Broader study findings: Reportedly, fewer N-insertions than the roughly 700-donor mean appeared in an Asian-associated ancestry cluster in a later analysis.

Primers for the PCR totalled 60 Vbeta and 13 Jbeta. This table comes from immunoSEQ multiplex PCR, and its TCRdb copy is limited to in-frame clones, with some not included. Of 180,000 or so clones detected, 75% to 80% appear once; the ten largest clones hold around an eighth. The CDR3 is 17 residues long. Germline lookup yields CDR1 SGHTA and CDR2 FQGNSA. V gave up 1 base and J gave up 7 bases; unmatched junction bases: 13. Comment on this clone: Its antigen remains unknown.

This TCR came from a man aged 50 or older in good health and CMV-seropositive. Input material: PBMCs. This chain connects TRBV7-2 to TRBJ2-5; 9 bases align to TRBD1. The CDR3 DNA sequence: TGTGCCAGCAGCTTAGGGAGGGCCCGGACAGGGGATGGGACCCAGTACTTC. This encodes CASSLGRARTGDGTQYF.